One and the same sample provided the 10 T cell receptor beta chains below, sequenced in a study of blood T cell repertoires in COVID-19. Clones were sequenced by immunoSEQ multiplex PCR, and TCRdb holds only the in-frame ones, with some missing. The table has over 100,000 clones, 80% to 85% seen once. The sample was PBMCs or T cells enriched from blood (not recorded which). All receptors come from a woman in her 30s who had recovered from COVID-19.

The CDR3 spells CASTAAGGSSYNEQFF. CDR3 coding DNA: TGTGCCAGCACGGCGGCGGGAGGAAGCTCCTACAATGAGCAGTTCTTC. V is TRBV28 and J is TRBJ2-1; 8 bases align to TRBD2. Germline-derived CDR1 and CDR2 are MDHEN and SYDVKM. This CDR3 spans 16 amino acids. The V and J ends lost 7 bases and 0 bases, in that order; junction bases with no gene match: 8.

The chain joins TRBV2 to TRBJ1-5; D unclear. The CDR3 runs 14 residues. Germline V lookup: CDR1 SNHLY, CDR2 FYNNEI. The V end was cut by 6 bases, the J end by 6 bases, with 15 bases between. The CDR3 spells CASSPGLGGQPQHF. The CDR3 DNA reads TGTGCCAGCAGCCCGGGTCTGGGAGGTCAGCCCCAGCATTTT.

This clone was seen just once. CDR3 in DNA: TGTGCCAGCAGCGCGGACAGGGGGCCTGGAAACACCATATATTTT. This translates into CASSADRGPGNTIYF. V is TRBV7-8 and J is TRBJ1-3; 11 nucleotides agree with TRBD1. This CDR3 contains 15 residues. CDR1 SGHVS and CDR2 FQNEAQ come from the germline V gene. The V gene end was trimmed by 5 bases and the J gene end by 2 bases; junction bases not matched to a gene: 2.

CDR3 nucleotides: TGTGCCAGCTCACGTTCGGGATCACCTGAAGCTTTCTTT. Translation: CASSRSGSPEAFF. The chain carries TRBV18 and TRBJ1-1; D gene unclear. This CDR3 comprises 13 residues. The V end lost 4 bases, the J end lost 6 bases, and 12 bases lay between the germline ends. Per germline, CDR1 KGHSH and CDR2 LQKENI.

The rearrangement joins TRBV7-2 to TRBJ2-1; no reliable D call. Trimming shortened V by 1 base and J by 7 bases, and 5 bases separated the two germline ends. The germline CDR1 and CDR2 sequences are SGHTA and FQGNSA. The CDR3 contains 12 residues. The CDR3 loop reads CASSLVGNEQFF. CDR3 DNA: TGTGCCAGCAGCTTAGTCGGGAATGAGCAGTTCTTC.

The genes are TRBV6-2 or TRBV6-3 and TRBJ2-1, with D uncertain. The CDR3 consists of 15 residues. The ends were cut back, 6 bases at V and 0 bases at J, with 12 bases in the middle. In germline, CDR1 is MNHEY, CDR2 SVGEGT. CDR3 protein: CASSHRSSSYNEQFF. The CDR3 nucleotides read TGTGCCAGCAGCCACCGGAGTAGCTCCTACAATGAGCAGTTCTTC.

The chain has TRBV24-1 and TRBJ2-1; TRBD2 might be the D (6 bases). The V gene lost 0 bases and the J gene lost 7 bases, with 12 bases spanning the gap. Germline V gene data show CDR1 as KGHDR and CDR2 as SFDVKD. This CDR3 has 15 amino acids. The CDR3 protein is CATSDLGGIGNEQFF. CDR3 bases: TGTGCCACCAGTGATTTGGGAGGGATCGGGAATGAGCAGTTCTTC.

The chain is built from TRBV29-1 and TRBJ2-1; 12 positions match TRBD2. Per germline, CDR1 SQVTM and CDR2 ANQGSEA. V shed 1 base, J shed 5 bases, and the junction held 6 bases outside the gene matches. This CDR3 has 16 amino acids. The chain's CDR3 is CSVEGVLAGGDNEQFF. CDR3 DNA: TGCAGCGTTGAAGGGGTACTAGCGGGAGGAGACAATGAGCAGTTCTTC.

The CDR3 region is CASNSLAGGRNEQFF. DNA for the CDR3: TGTGCCAGCAACTCACTAGCGGGAGGGCGTAATGAGCAGTTCTTC. The gene calls are TRBV6-5 and TRBJ2-1; 13 nucleotides line up with TRBD2. This CDR3 has 15 amino acids. Germline V gene lookup returns CDR1 MNHEY and CDR2 SVGAGI. With V trimmed by 7 bases and J by 7 bases, 7 bases remained unmatched.

The genes are TRBV30 and TRBJ2-1, with 8 bases matching TRBD2. The CDR3 consists of 19 residues. V was clipped by 1 base and J by 1 base; unmatched bases: 15. Germline CDR1 and CDR2: GTSNPN and SVGIG (reference sequence). The CDR3 sequence is CAWSAPPSGQRRSYNEQFF. CDR3 nucleotide sequence: TGTGCCTGGAGTGCCCCTCCTAGCGGGCAAAGGAGGTCCTACAATGAGCAGTTCTTC. Combining the CDR3 with reference TRBV30 and TRBJ2-1 gives the whole variable domain SQTIHQWPATLVQPVGSPLSLECTVEGTSNPNLYWYRQAAGRGLQLLFYSVGIGQISSEVPQNLSASRPQDRQFILSSKKLLLSDSGFYLCAWSAPPSGQRRSYNEQFFGPGTRLTVL.